These 11 T cell receptor beta chains came from one sample sequenced in a study of T cell repertoires in cytomegalovirus infection. TCRdb called the reads again in MiXCR, with one record for every CDR3 protein. The repertoire consists of approximately 910,000 distinct CDR3 sequences, with roughly a third occurring once and the leading ten covering about an eighth. Their cognate antigens are unknown. The starting material was cultured CD8+ T cells from PBMCs, obtained from culture after CMV antigen stimulation. The receptors were sampled from a human donor in good health (CMV status not recorded). Some clones in this sample may be carry-over from other donors' samples.

The chain is built from TRBV27 and TRBJ2-1; tentatively, D is TRBD1 (6 bases). The CDR3 spans 13 residues. The V and J ends lost 6 bases and 8 bases respectively, with 14 bases between them. The germline gives CDR1 MNHEY, CDR2 SMNVEV (reference sequence). As DNA, the CDR3 is TGTGCCAGCAGACAATACAGGGTGGATGAGCAGTTCTTC. Translated: CASRQYRVDEQFF.

This clonotype was observed many times. V and J are TRBV7-6 and TRBJ2-2; 12 bases are shared with TRBD2. The germline gives CDR1 SGHVS, CDR2 FNYEAQ. The CDR3 has 18 amino acids. J lost 0 bases, V lost 5 bases, and 7 bases had no gene match. CDR3 nucleotide sequence: TGTGCCAGCAGCCCACTAGCGGGGGGCCCTCCGAACACCGGGGAGCTGTTTTTT. It is translated as CASSPLAGGPPNTGELFF.

This chain joins TRBV6-2 or TRBV6-3 and TRBJ2-2; D might be TRBD1 (6 bases). The V gene's germline CDR1 is MNHEY and CDR2 SVGEGT. The germline V and J ends were trimmed by 4 bases and 3 bases, with 15 bases remaining between them. The CDR3 runs to 16 residues. DNA for the CDR3: TGTGCCAGCAGTTTGGGGATGACAGGAGACACCGGGGAGCTGTTTTTT. It specifies CASSLGMTGDTGELFF.

Comments on this clonotype: Relative to the germline gene, one junction end is altered; a read error may explain this. The CDR3 DNA is TGCGCCAGCAGCTTGGAGTGGGGAGACTCCACCTTTTCCTTC. Translation gives CASSLEWGDSTFSF. V is TRBV5-1 and J is TRBJ2-1; maybe TRBD2 (5 bases). Germline values: CDR1 SGHRS, CDR2 YFSETQ. This CDR3 has 14 residues.

This clonotype came up a few times. V is TRBV7-9 and J is TRBJ2-7; 7 bases agree with TRBD1. The germline V gene encodes CDR1 SEHNR and CDR2 FQNEAQ (reference sequence). With V trimmed by 3 bases and J by 2 bases, 19 bases remained unmatched. This CDR3 has 19 amino acids. This CDR3 is CASSFEGWPNDRDPYEQYF. The CDR3 DNA is TGTGCCAGCAGCTTCGAGGGTTGGCCCAATGACAGGGACCCCTACGAGCAGTACTTC.

The gene calls are TRBV6-2 or TRBV6-3 and TRBJ2-7, with TRBD2 identical over 11 bases. With V trimmed by 6 bases and J by 0 bases, 16 bases remained unmatched. The CDR3 loop spans 19 amino acids. Germline V gene sequence: CDR1 MNHEY, CDR2 SVGEGT. CDR3 sequence: CASSPLLAGESYYSYEQYV. CDR3 bases: TGTGCCAGCAGCCCATTACTAGCGGGGGAATCCTACTACTCCTACGAGCAGTACGTC.

This clonotype was found once. A clone one base away is much larger, so this may be a read error. This chain uses TRBV7-8 with TRBJ2-2, with 7 bases fitting TRBD1. Germline-derived CDR1 and CDR2 are SGHVS and FQNEAQ. The CDR3 sequence is 15 residues long. The CDR3 is CPSSLGQSYSGELFF. CDR3 nucleotides: TGTCCCAGCAGCTTGGGACAGAGTTATTCCGGGGAGCTGTTTTTT.

This clonotype was recorded a few times. The chain recombines TRBV11-2 with TRBJ2-3; 8 bases align to TRBD2. Germline loops: CDR1 SGHAT, CDR2 FQNNGV. The length of the CDR3 is 12 residues. Unmatched junction bases numbered 7, after V lost 7 bases and J lost 10 bases. CDR3 coding DNA: TGTGCCAGCACCGTCCCGGGGGGGGCGCAGTATTTT. This translates into CASTVPGGAQYF. The variable domain in full, with the rest retrieved from reference TRBV11-2 and TRBJ2-3, is EAGVAQSPRYKIIEKRQSVAFWCNPISGHATLYWYQQILGQGPKLLIQFQNNGVVDDSQLPKDRFSAERLKGVDSTLKIQPAKLEDSAVYLCASTVPGGAQYFGPGTRLTVL.

The chain links TRBV25-1 to TRBJ2-1; TRBD2 matches 12 bases. CDR3 size: 19 residues. Germline CDR1 reads MGHDK; CDR2 reads SYGVNS. J lost 4 bases, V lost 1 base, and 11 bases had no gene match. CDR3 in DNA: TGTGCCAGCAGTGAATTGACTAGCGGGGGCTCCGGGGTTTACAATGAGCAGTTCTTC. Its translation is CASSELTSGGSGVYNEQFF.

The chain is built from TRBV27 and TRBJ1-6; TRBD1 might be the D (5 bases). CDR1 is MNHEY and CDR2 is SMNVEV in the germline V gene (reference sequence). The CDR3 covers 15 residues. V dropped 7 bases and J dropped 8 bases, with 18 bases sitting between them. The CDR3: CASTTPRQGDSPLHF. CDR3 nucleotides: TGTGCCAGCACCACTCCAAGGCAGGGTGATTCACCCCTCCACTTT.

This clonotype was seen a few times. The chain joins TRBV2 to TRBJ2-7; unclear D gene. CDR1 and CDR2 (germline): SNHLY, FYNNEI. Trimming cost V 11 bases and J 2 bases, with 16 bases left between them. CDR3 length: 13 residues. The CDR3 bases are TGTGCCGCCTCCCCCTACCTCCCCTACGAGCAGTACGTC. Its protein is CAASPYLPYEQYV.